This TCR beta chain comes out of a study of PD-L1 blockade in urothelial cancer. The wider study: Dosed intravenously at 1,200 mg every 3 weeks, atezolizumab was initiated by patients at some point between 2013 and 2014.

Locally advanced or metastatic urothelial carcinoma affected the patients. Per the germline V gene, CDR1 is SGHNT and CDR2 is YYREEE (reference sequence). The V and J ends lost 3 bases and 3 bases, in that order; junction bases with no gene match: 3. The CDR3 is 15 residues long. Clones were read by immunoSEQ multiplex PCR, and TCRdb kept only the in-frame ones, dropping some. The sample lists some 60,000 clones; approximately 86% were seen once. This specimen consisted of PBMCs, obtained around atezolizumab (anti-PD-L1) treatment. The chain links TRBV5-4 to TRBJ2-1, with 10 bases fitting TRBD1. This TCR derives from a man in his fifties with urothelial cancer. CDR3 sequence (DNA): TGTGCCAGCAGCTCAGGGACAGGGGACTACAATGAGCAGTTCTTC. It translates to CASSSGTGDYNEQFF.